This T cell receptor beta chain derives from a study of blood T cells in healthy people across ages. Germline CDR1 and CDR2: SGHRS and YFSETQ. V lost 5 bases and J 12 bases, leaving 18 bases between the germline ends. The CDR3 covers 12 residues. PCR was performed a second time for about 7 to 11 cycles using a sample-barcoded 5' primer and a J-beta primer mix. Each cDNA molecule was tagged by a template-switch adaptor with 12 random nucleotides. From each sample, at least 2.5 million paired-end reads containing CDR3 were obtained. TCRdb re-called the 5' RACE reads with MiXCR, one entry per CDR3 protein. The table includes about 1,800,000 distinct CDR3 sequences, 28% detected once. This clonotype was detected many times. Its antigen remains unidentified. General observations from the study: Diversity estimates from one million T cells were considered underestimates. Researchers report that TCR beta diversity correlated strongly with naive T cell percentage.

This receptor was identified in a young woman in good health. V is TRBV5-1 and J is TRBJ2-7; D might be TRBD1 or TRBD2, each matching 6 bases. The specimen was blood. This CDR3 reads CASRQKPGEAYF. The CDR3 nucleotides are TGCGCCAGCAGACAAAAACCAGGGGAGGCGTACTTC.